This is a list of T cell receptor beta chains from one sample in a study of cytomegalovirus exposure and HLA in healthy donors. Sequenced by immunoSEQ multiplex PCR; TCRdb stores in-frame clones only, minus some. The sample carries 120,000 or so clones, roughly 80% recorded once. Specimen: PBMCs. All receptors come from a man younger than 35 in good health and CMV-seronegative. Each CDR3 is given with its conserved first and last residue. Each record gives: J gene, D gene, clone size, V gene, CDR3 protein, CDR3 DNA. D genes are given only for firm matches. Where a row states a size, it is once, few, many or the class of an expanded clone; other rows omit it.

j_call: TRBJ2-2; d_call: .; clone_size: .; v_call: TRBV2; cdr3_aa: CASTGGESTGELFF; cdr3_nt: TGTGCCAGCACGGGGGGCGAGAGCACCGGGGAGCTGTTTTTT
j_call: TRBJ1-2; d_call: TRBD1; clone_size: .; v_call: TRBV6-1; cdr3_aa: CASSEEVYRQGLYGYTF; cdr3_nt: TGTGCCAGCAGTGAAGAGGTGTATCGACAGGGGCTTTATGGCTACACCTTC
j_call: TRBJ2-1; d_call: TRBD2; clone_size: .; v_call: TRBV6-5; cdr3_aa: CASSYDGTSGGDEQFF; cdr3_nt: TGTGCCAGCAGTTACGATGGGACTAGCGGGGGTGATGAGCAGTTCTTC
j_call: TRBJ2-2; d_call: .; clone_size: .; v_call: TRBV4-2; cdr3_aa: CASSQEGENTGELFF; cdr3_nt: TGTGCCAGCAGCCAAGAAGGGGAGAACACCGGGGAGCTGTTTTTT
j_call: TRBJ1-3; d_call: .; clone_size: .; v_call: TRBV7-9; cdr3_aa: CSSSQQGAGNTIYF; cdr3_nt: TGTTCCAGCAGCCAACAGGGAGCTGGAAACACCATATATTTT
j_call: TRBJ1-4; d_call: .; clone_size: .; v_call: TRBV10-2; cdr3_aa: CASTGYQNEKLFF; cdr3_nt: TGCGCCAGTACGGGGTACCAAAATGAAAAACTGTTTTTT
j_call: TRBJ2-7; d_call: .; clone_size: .; v_call: TRBV7-2; cdr3_aa: CASSLEPGNEQYF; cdr3_nt: TGTGCCAGCAGCTTAGAGCCGGGGAACGAGCAGTACTTC
j_call: TRBJ2-1; d_call: TRBD2; clone_size: .; v_call: TRBV10-3; cdr3_aa: CAISEHPGTSGGSYSYNEQFF; cdr3_nt: TGTGCCATCAGTGAGCATCCCGGGACTAGCGGGGGTTCCTACTCCTACAATGAGCAGTTCTTC
j_call: TRBJ2-7; d_call: .; clone_size: .; v_call: TRBV15; cdr3_aa: CATSRDRGFEQYF; cdr3_nt: TGTGCCACCAGCAGAGATCGAGGTTTCGAGCAGTACTTC
j_call: TRBJ2-5; d_call: .; clone_size: .; v_call: TRBV5-1; cdr3_aa: CASSTGKKETQYF; cdr3_nt: TGCGCCAGCAGTACAGGGAAAAAAGAGACCCAGTACTTC
j_call: TRBJ2-3; d_call: TRBD2; clone_size: .; v_call: TRBV19; cdr3_aa: CASSGGVAGGRSTDTQYF; cdr3_nt: TGTGCCAGTAGTGGGGGAGTGGCGGGGGGGCGAAGCACAGATACGCAGTATTTT
j_call: TRBJ2-3; d_call: TRBD2; clone_size: .; v_call: TRBV27; cdr3_aa: CASSLGLADTDTQYF; cdr3_nt: TGTGCCAGCAGTTTAGGGCTAGCGGACACAGATACGCAGTATTTT
j_call: TRBJ2-7; d_call: .; clone_size: few; v_call: TRBV6-1; cdr3_aa: CASSFYSSSYEQYF; cdr3_nt: TGTGCCAGCAGTTTCTACAGCTCTTCCTACGAGCAGTACTTC
j_call: TRBJ2-2; d_call: TRBD1; clone_size: .; v_call: TRBV18; cdr3_aa: CASSPWDSTGELFF; cdr3_nt: TGTGCCAGCTCACCATGGGACAGCACCGGGGAGCTGTTTTTT
j_call: TRBJ1-1; d_call: .; clone_size: once; v_call: TRBV7-9; cdr3_aa: CASSLRERTEAFF; cdr3_nt: TGTGCCAGCAGCTTAAGAGAGAGGACTGAAGCTTTCTTT
j_call: TRBJ2-2; d_call: TRBD2; clone_size: once; v_call: TRBV6-1; cdr3_aa: CASSALAGGEGSGELFF; cdr3_nt: TGTGCCAGCAGTGCCCTAGCGGGGGGAGAAGGGTCCGGGGAGCTGTTTTTT
j_call: TRBJ2-7; d_call: .; clone_size: .; v_call: TRBV2; cdr3_aa: CASSHGEAYEQYF; cdr3_nt: TGTGCCAGCAGTCACGGGGAGGCCTACGAGCAGTACTTC
j_call: TRBJ1-1; d_call: .; clone_size: few; v_call: TRBV6-1; cdr3_aa: CASRMDPWRTEAFF; cdr3_nt: TGTGCCAGCAGGATGGACCCTTGGAGGACTGAAGCTTTCTTT
j_call: TRBJ2-5; d_call: .; clone_size: .; v_call: TRBV5-6; cdr3_aa: CASSLRLWETQYF; cdr3_nt: TGTGCCAGCAGCTTGCGACTATGGGAGACCCAGTACTTC
j_call: TRBJ1-2; d_call: .; clone_size: .; v_call: TRBV2; cdr3_aa: CASPVQGVWDGYTF; cdr3_nt: TGTGCCAGCCCCGTACAGGGAGTTTGGGATGGCTACACCTTC
j_call: TRBJ1-1; d_call: .; clone_size: .; v_call: TRBV5-8; cdr3_aa: CASSSPRVNTEAFF; cdr3_nt: TGTGCCAGCAGCTCACCCCGGGTCAACACTGAAGCTTTCTTT
j_call: TRBJ1-1; d_call: .; clone_size: .; v_call: TRBV7-8; cdr3_aa: CASSLYGGDEAFF; cdr3_nt: TGTGCCAGCAGCTTATACGGGGGAGATGAAGCTTTCTTT
j_call: TRBJ2-5; d_call: .; clone_size: .; v_call: TRBV4-3; cdr3_aa: CASSQDEARRRTQYF; cdr3_nt: TGCGCCAGCAGCCAAGATGAGGCGCGTCGGAGGACCCAGTACTTC
j_call: TRBJ2-7; d_call: .; clone_size: .; v_call: TRBV11-2; cdr3_aa: CASSTEGSGTYEQYF; cdr3_nt: TGTGCCAGCAGCACAGAGGGTTCGGGTACCTACGAGCAGTACTTC
j_call: TRBJ2-5; d_call: .; clone_size: .; v_call: TRBV5-1; cdr3_aa: CASSLGLARETQYF; cdr3_nt: TGCGCCAGCAGCTTGGGGTTAGCCCGGGAGACCCAGTACTTC
j_call: TRBJ2-7; d_call: .; clone_size: once; v_call: TRBV2; cdr3_aa: CASSDRPYSYEQYF; cdr3_nt: TGTGCCAGCAGTGACAGGCCCTACTCCTACGAGCAGTACTTC
j_call: TRBJ1-5; d_call: .; clone_size: .; v_call: TRBV11-2; cdr3_aa: CASSHGGNQPQHF; cdr3_nt: TGTGCCAGCAGCCACGGAGGCAATCAGCCCCAGCATTTT
j_call: TRBJ2-5; d_call: .; clone_size: .; v_call: TRBV6-5; cdr3_aa: CASSYSLQETQYF; cdr3_nt: TGTGCCAGCAGTTACTCGCTACAAGAGACCCAGTACTTC
j_call: TRBJ1-2; d_call: TRBD1; clone_size: .; v_call: TRBV5-1; cdr3_aa: CASSSSSRQGAGGYTF; cdr3_nt: TGCGCCAGCAGCTCGTCCTCTCGACAGGGCGCAGGAGGCTACACCTTC
j_call: TRBJ1-4; d_call: .; clone_size: .; v_call: TRBV15; cdr3_aa: CATSKKDTGKLFF; cdr3_nt: TGTGCCACCAGCAAAAAGGATACAGGAAAACTGTTTTTT
j_call: TRBJ1-1; d_call: .; clone_size: .; v_call: TRBV6-5; cdr3_aa: CASSYAGANTEAFF; cdr3_nt: TGTGCCAGCAGTTACGCGGGGGCGAACACTGAAGCTTTCTTT
j_call: TRBJ1-2; d_call: .; clone_size: .; v_call: TRBV6-1; cdr3_aa: CASSEGGRTNYGYTF; cdr3_nt: TGTGCCAGCAGTGAAGGGGGGCGGACCAACTATGGCTACACCTTC
j_call: TRBJ1-2; d_call: TRBD1; clone_size: .; v_call: TRBV19; cdr3_aa: CASSSGTGRYGYTF; cdr3_nt: TGTGCCAGTAGCTCCGGGACAGGGAGGTATGGCTACACCTTC
j_call: TRBJ1-1; d_call: .; clone_size: .; v_call: TRBV19; cdr3_aa: CASSILEGMVPDTEAFF; cdr3_nt: TGTGCCAGTAGTATTCTGGAGGGGATGGTCCCGGACACTGAAGCTTTCTTT
j_call: TRBJ1-6; d_call: TRBD1; clone_size: .; v_call: TRBV19; cdr3_aa: CASKDRGGSPLHF; cdr3_nt: TGTGCCAGTAAGGACAGGGGGGGTTCACCCCTCCACTTT
j_call: TRBJ2-1; d_call: TRBD2; clone_size: .; v_call: TRBV6-1; cdr3_aa: CASRTGTSVYNEQFF; cdr3_nt: TGTGCCAGCAGAACCGGGACTAGCGTGTACAATGAGCAGTTCTTC
j_call: TRBJ2-3; d_call: TRBD1; clone_size: .; v_call: TRBV2; cdr3_aa: CASSWGQGYTDTQYF; cdr3_nt: TGTGCCAGCAGTTGGGGACAGGGATACACAGATACGCAGTATTTT
j_call: TRBJ2-5; d_call: .; clone_size: .; v_call: TRBV15; cdr3_aa: CATSITSSGGQETQYF; cdr3_nt: TGTGCCACCAGCATAACTAGCAGTGGGGGGCAAGAGACCCAGTACTTC
j_call: TRBJ2-2; d_call: .; clone_size: few; v_call: TRBV19; cdr3_aa: CASSFRREDGELFF; cdr3_nt: TGTGCCAGTAGTTTCAGACGGGAAGACGGGGAGCTGTTTTTT
j_call: TRBJ2-7; d_call: .; clone_size: .; v_call: TRBV6-6; cdr3_aa: CASSYAYGSYEQYF; cdr3_nt: TGTGCCAGCAGTTACGCATACGGGTCCTACGAGCAGTACTTC